This T cell receptor beta chain derives from a study of patients and donors after allogeneic stem cell transplantation. TCRdb recomputed calls from the RT-PCR reads with MiXCR, one row per CDR3 protein. The top ten hold just over 7% of the sample, which has 390,000 or so distinct CDR3 sequences, 16% seen once. V lost 6 bases to trimming and J lost 5 bases, with 17 bases between them. The CDR3 covers 15 residues. This clonotype showed up many times. This receptor was obtained from a human donor who was either an allogeneic HSCT recipient or a stem cell or donor lymphocyte infusion donor (not recorded which). It is not recorded whose cells these are; they may come from a transplant donor. The chain is built from TRBV12-3 or TRBV12-4 and TRBJ2-1; D might be TRBD1 (5 bases). Sample: blood, either unsorted or a sorted T cell fraction (not recorded which). The CDR3 sequence: CASSLREGFDNEQFF. The CDR3, as DNA: TGTGCCAGCAGCCTCAGGGAAGGTTTCGACAATGAGCAGTTCTTC.